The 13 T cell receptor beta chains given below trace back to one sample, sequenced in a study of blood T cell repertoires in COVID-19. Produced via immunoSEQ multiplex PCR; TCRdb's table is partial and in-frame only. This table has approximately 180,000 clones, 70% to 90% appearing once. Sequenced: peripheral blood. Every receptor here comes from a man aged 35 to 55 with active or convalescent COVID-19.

The CDR3 spells CASGLVVGQPGWGNTIYF. The CDR3 coding sequence is TGTGCTAGTGGTTTGGTAGTAGGACAGCCAGGATGGGGAAACACCATATATTTT. The chain links TRBV12-5 to TRBJ1-3, with D maybe TRBD1 (6 bases). Trimming took off 0 bases at V and 4 bases at J, with 19 bases between the two ends. There are 18 residues in the CDR3. Germline loops: CDR1 LGHNT, CDR2 FRNRAP.

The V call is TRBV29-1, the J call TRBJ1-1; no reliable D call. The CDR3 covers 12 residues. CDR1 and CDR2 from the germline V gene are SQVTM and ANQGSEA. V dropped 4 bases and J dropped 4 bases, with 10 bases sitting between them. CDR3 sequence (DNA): TGCAGCGTTGTCAAGGGAGGCACTGAAGCTTTCTTT. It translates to CSVVKGGTEAFF.

DNA for the CDR3: TGTGCCAGCAGTTACGGATCAGGGGTTCCTGAAAAACTGTTTTTT. Translation: CASSYGSGVPEKLFF. The V and J genes are TRBV6-5 and TRBJ1-4, with D maybe TRBD1 (6 bases). Germline V gives CDR1 MNHEY, CDR2 SVGAGI. The CDR3 totals 15 residues. Trimming shortened V by 2 bases and J by 7 bases, and 14 bases separated the two germline ends.

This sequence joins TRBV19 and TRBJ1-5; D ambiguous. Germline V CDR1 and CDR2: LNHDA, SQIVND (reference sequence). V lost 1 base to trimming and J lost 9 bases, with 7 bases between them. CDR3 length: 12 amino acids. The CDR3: CASSIVLGPQHF. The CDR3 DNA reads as TGTGCCAGTAGTATAGTCCTCGGGCCCCAGCATTTT.

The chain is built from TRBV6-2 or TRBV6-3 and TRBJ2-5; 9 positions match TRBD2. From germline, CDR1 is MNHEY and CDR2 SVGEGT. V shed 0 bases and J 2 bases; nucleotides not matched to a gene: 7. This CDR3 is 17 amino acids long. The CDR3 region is CASSYSMSAGGQETQYF. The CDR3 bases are TGTGCCAGCAGTTACTCGATGTCCGCGGGGGGGCAAGAGACCCAGTACTTC.

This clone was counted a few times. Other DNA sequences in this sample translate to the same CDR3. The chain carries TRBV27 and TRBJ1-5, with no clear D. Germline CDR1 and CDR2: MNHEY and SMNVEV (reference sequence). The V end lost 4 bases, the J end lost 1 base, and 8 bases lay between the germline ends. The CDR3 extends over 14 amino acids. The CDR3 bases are TGTGCCAGCAGTTCCGGGTCAAGCAATCAGCCCCAGCATTTT. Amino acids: CASSSGSSNQPQHF.

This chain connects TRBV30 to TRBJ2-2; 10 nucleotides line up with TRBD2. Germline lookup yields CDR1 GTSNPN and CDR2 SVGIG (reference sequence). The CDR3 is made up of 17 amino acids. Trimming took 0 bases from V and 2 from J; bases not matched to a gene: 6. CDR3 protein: CAWSVITSGDNTGELFF. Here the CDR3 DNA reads TGTGCCTGGAGTGTCATTACTAGCGGGGACAACACCGGGGAGCTGTTTTTT.

This CDR3 reads CASSPRQGTNEKLFF. As DNA, the CDR3 is TGTGCCAGCAGTCCCCGACAGGGAACTAATGAAAAACTGTTTTTT. V and J are TRBV6-5 and TRBJ1-4, with 7 bases aligning to TRBD1. The J segment lost 1 base and the V segment lost 5 bases, leaving 4 bases of the junction unmatched. The length of the CDR3 is 15 residues. Per the germline V gene, CDR1 is MNHEY and CDR2 is SVGAGI.

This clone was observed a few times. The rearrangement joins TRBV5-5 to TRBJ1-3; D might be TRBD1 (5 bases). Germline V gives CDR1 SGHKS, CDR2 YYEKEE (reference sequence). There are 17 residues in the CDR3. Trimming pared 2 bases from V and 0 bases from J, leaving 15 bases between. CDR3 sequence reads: CASSLGVQAFSGNTIYF. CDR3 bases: TGTGCCAGCAGCTTAGGTGTACAGGCCTTCTCTGGAAACACCATATATTTT.

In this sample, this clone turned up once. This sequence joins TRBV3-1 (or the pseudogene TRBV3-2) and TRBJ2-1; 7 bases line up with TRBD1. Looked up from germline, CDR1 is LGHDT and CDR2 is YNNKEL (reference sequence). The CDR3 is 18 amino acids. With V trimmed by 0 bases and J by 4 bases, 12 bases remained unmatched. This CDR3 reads CASSQELFGTAFYNEQFF. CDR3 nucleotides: TGTGCCAGCAGCCAAGAATTATTCGGGACAGCATTTTACAATGAGCAGTTCTTC.

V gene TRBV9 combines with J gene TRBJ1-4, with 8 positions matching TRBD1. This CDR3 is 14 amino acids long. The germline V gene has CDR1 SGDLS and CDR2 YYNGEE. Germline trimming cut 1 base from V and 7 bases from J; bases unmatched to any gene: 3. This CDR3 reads CASSVQGAGEKLFF. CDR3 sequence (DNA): TGTGCCAGCAGCGTACAGGGGGCTGGTGAAAAACTGTTTTTT.

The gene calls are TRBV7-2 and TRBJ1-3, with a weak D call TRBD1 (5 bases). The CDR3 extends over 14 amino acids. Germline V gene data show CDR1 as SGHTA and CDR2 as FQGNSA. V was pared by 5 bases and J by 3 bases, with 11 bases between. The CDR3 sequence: CASSPRQIGNTIYF. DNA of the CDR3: TGTGCCAGCAGCCCCAGACAGATTGGAAACACCATATATTTT.

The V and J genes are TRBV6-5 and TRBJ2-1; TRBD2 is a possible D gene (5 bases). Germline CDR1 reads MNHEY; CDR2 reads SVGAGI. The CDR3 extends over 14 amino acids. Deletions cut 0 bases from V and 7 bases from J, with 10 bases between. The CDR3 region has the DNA TGTGCCAGCAGTTACTCGCCCGGGAATAATGAGCAGTTCTTC. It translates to CASSYSPGNNEQFF.